The TCR beta chain described here comes from a study of T cell changes during pregnancy in multiple sclerosis. Profiled with immunoSEQ multiplex PCR; TCRdb holds only in-frame clones, not every one. The sample consists of around 17,000 clones, approximately 95% of them appearing once. Germline trimming cut 4 bases from V and 7 bases from J; bases unmatched to any gene: 4. This CDR3 comprises 13 residues. Germline V CDR1 and CDR2: KGHSH, LQKENI. The clonotype comes from a female donor with multiple sclerosis, enrolled in a pregnancy study. The material sequenced was peripheral blood, taken in the third trimester of pregnancy. The chain links TRBV18 to TRBJ2-1, with 7 bases aligning to TRBD1. In DNA form, the CDR3 reads TGTGCCAGCTCACTTGGGACAGTAAATGAGCAGTTCTTC. As protein: CASSLGTVNEQFF.